This T cell receptor beta chain was documented in a study of cytomegalovirus exposure and HLA in healthy donors. Use of 60 Vbeta and 13 Jbeta primers characterized the PCR. Method: immunoSEQ multiplex PCR; TCRdb's copy keeps in-frame clones and lacks some. The profile shows about 200,000 clones, around 78% of them singletons. CDR1 is LNHDA, CDR2 SQIVND, per germline (reference sequence). The V segment lost 6 bases and the J segment 2 bases; nucleotides outside the gene matches: 7. This CDR3 region has 14 residues. The source of this sequence is a man aged 30-40 years in good health and CMV-seronegative. Sequences were obtained from PBMCs. The V and J genes are TRBV19 and TRBJ2-7; 7 bases are shared with TRBD1. The CDR3 region is CASSNPGQTYEQYF. As DNA, the CDR3 is TGTGCCAGTAGCAACCCGGGACAGACCTACGAGCAGTACTTC.